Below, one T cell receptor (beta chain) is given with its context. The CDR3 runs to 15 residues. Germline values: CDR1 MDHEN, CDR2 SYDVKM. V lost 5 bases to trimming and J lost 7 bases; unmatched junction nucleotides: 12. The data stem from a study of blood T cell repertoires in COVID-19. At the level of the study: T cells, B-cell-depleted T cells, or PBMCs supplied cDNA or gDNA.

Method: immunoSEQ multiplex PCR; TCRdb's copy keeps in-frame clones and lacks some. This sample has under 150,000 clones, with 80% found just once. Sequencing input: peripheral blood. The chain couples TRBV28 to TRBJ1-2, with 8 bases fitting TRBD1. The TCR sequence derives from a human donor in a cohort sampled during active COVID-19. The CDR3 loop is CASSTPGQGRAGYTF. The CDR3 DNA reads TGTGCCAGCAGTACCCCAGGACAGGGACGCGCTGGCTACACCTTC.